This T cell receptor (beta chain) stems from a study of cytomegalovirus exposure and HLA in healthy donors. General study points: Most TCR beta V segments were productive about 90% or about 30% of the time in an earlier analysis. The authors enumerated around 150 TCR beta chains as linked to cytomegalovirus. Most sequenced TCRs were rare (though some public TCRs occurred in many donors).

Primers for the PCR totalled 60 Vbeta and 13 Jbeta. The data were produced by immunoSEQ multiplex PCR, yet TCRdb's version contains in-frame clones alone and is incomplete. The sample lists some 110,000 clones, over 65% occurring once. Turning to this clone: Its antigen is currently unknown.

V lost 1 base and J lost 6, with 15 bases in between. The CDR3 loop spans 15 amino acids. CDR1 is SGHVS, CDR2 FNYEAQ, per germline. The rearrangement joins TRBV7-6 to TRBJ1-2; D perhaps matches TRBD1 (6 bases). The TCR sequence derives from a man aged 50-60 years in good health and CMV-seronegative. The sequencing sample was made of PBMCs. Written as DNA, the CDR3 is TGTGCCAGCAGCTTAGTCCCGGGCAGGGGAGATGGCTACACCTTC. As protein: CASSLVPGRGDGYTF.